The 10 T cell receptor beta chains presented below share a single source sample, sequenced in a study of blood T cells in healthy people across ages. Primed by a sample-barcoded 5' primer and a J-beta primer mix, a second PCR proceeded for 7 to 11 cycles. TCRdb independently ran MiXCR on the 5' RACE reads; one entry per CDR3 protein. The table lists some 370,000 distinct CDR3 sequences, 45% to 60% of them singletons. Material: blood. All receptors derive from a man in his sixties in good health.

This clonotype was recorded at least ten times. The genes are TRBV9 and TRBJ2-1; TRBD1 matches 10 bases. Germline CDR1 is SGDLS and CDR2 is YYNGEE. The CDR3 loop spans 16 amino acids. The V gene end was trimmed by 3 bases and the J gene end by 8 bases; junction bases not matched to a gene: 11. The CDR3 here is CASSARDRGRPDEQFF. The CDR3 DNA follows: TGTGCCAGCAGCGCCAGAGACAGGGGGCGCCCCGATGAGCAGTTCTTC.

This chain uses TRBV6-4 with TRBJ2-1, with D maybe TRBD2 (6 bases). Germline V CDR1 and CDR2: MRHNA, SNTAGT. V was cut by 2 bases and J by 9 bases, with 14 bases left in between. The CDR3 sequence is 14 residues long. As DNA, the CDR3 is TGTGCCAGCAGTGACGGGTTAGCGGCCAGTGAGCAGTTCTTC. Amino acid sequence: CASSDGLAASEQFF.

V usage is TRBV28 and J usage is TRBJ2-2, with D perhaps matching TRBD2 (6 bases). CDR1 and CDR2 from the germline V gene are MDHEN and SYDVKM. The CDR3 has 14 amino acids. Trimming stripped 2 bases from V and 7 bases from J, with 11 bases between. Here the CDR3 reads CASSLGGNNGELFF. The CDR3 DNA reads TGTGCCAGCAGTTTAGGAGGGAATAACGGGGAGCTGTTTTTT.

There are many counts of this clonotype. The chain links TRBV6-5 to TRBJ1-2; D is unclear. The CDR3 has 13 residues. Trimming shortened V by 4 bases and J by 2 bases, and 8 bases separated the two germline ends. The germline CDR1 and CDR2 sequences are MNHEY and SVGAGI. This CDR3 is CASSLVGNYGYTF. The CDR3 DNA sequence: TGTGCCAGCAGTTTAGTGGGCAACTATGGCTACACCTTC.

This clonotype appeared a single time. This sequence joins TRBV20-1 and TRBJ2-1, with D maybe TRBD1 (6 bases). The tail of the sequence fits TRBJ2-7 better, so the J call may be wrong. The CDR3 has 13 amino acids. The germline V gene encodes CDR1 DFQATT and CDR2 SNEGSKA (reference sequence). DNA of the CDR3: TGCAGTGCTAGAGCCCCAGGGGCCTACGAGCAGTACTTC. Protein sequence: CSARAPGAYEQYF.

This chain joins TRBV13 and TRBJ2-6; D may match TRBD1 or TRBD2 (5 bases each). V was clipped by 1 base and J by 0 bases, with 10 bases between them. The CDR3 is 17 amino acids. Germline V lookup: CDR1 PRHDT, CDR2 FYEKMQ (reference sequence). CDR3 DNA sequence: TGTGCCAGCAGCTTAGATCGGGACCTCTCTGGGGCCAACGTCCTGACTTTC. This sequence encodes CASSLDRDLSGANVLTF.

The sample holds many counts of this clonotype. The chain couples TRBV21-1 to TRBJ2-3; the table names TRBD2, a call not compared with the DNA. TRBV21-1 is designated a pseudogene. The CDR3 covers 15 residues. This chain's CDR3 is CASSKGTRNTDTQYF. In DNA, the CDR3 is TGTGCCAGCAGCAAAGGAACTAGGAACACAGATACGCAGTATTTT.

This clonotype came up a few times. The chain links TRBV6-2 or TRBV6-3 to TRBJ1-1, with D uncertain. The CDR3 sequence is 11 residues long. The germline V gene has CDR1 MNHEY and CDR2 SVGEGT. V lost 7 bases, J lost 8 bases, and 11 bases lay in between. The CDR3 nucleotides are TGTGCCAGCACCCGACACGGCGAAGCTTTCTTT. It specifies CASTRHGEAFF.

This clonotype was recorded once. The rearrangement uses TRBV27 and TRBJ2-7, with a possible D match to TRBD1 (5 bases). Germline V gives CDR1 MNHEY, CDR2 SMNVEV (reference sequence). The ends were cut back, 5 bases at V and 5 bases at J, with 19 bases in the middle. CDR3 length equals 15 residues. CDR3 nucleotides: TGTGCCAGCAGTCCAGCAGGGAAAGCCTTCCACGAGCAGTACTTC. This sequence encodes CASSPAGKAFHEQYF.

This clonotype showed up just once. The junction and the germline gene differ at one end; a read error may be behind it. The chain couples TRBV12-3 or TRBV12-4 to TRBJ2-3, with D maybe TRBD2 (6 bases). The CDR3 is 17 amino acids. CDR3: CASSLRASVFSTDAQYF. The CDR3 region has the DNA TGTGCCAGCAGTTTAAGGGCTAGCGTATTCTCCACAGATGCGCAGTATTTT.